This TCR beta chain was captured in a study of blood T cell repertoires in COVID-19. Across the whole study: Samples taken during acute and convalescent COVID-19 were collected in the United States, Italy and Spain.

Germline CDR1 and CDR2: SGHTA and FQGNSA. The CDR3 has 14 amino acids. Trimming took off 5 bases at V and 0 bases at J, with 7 bases between the two ends. TCRdb's table, derived via immunoSEQ multiplex PCR, lists solely in-frame clones and lacks some. The sample lists 240,000 or so clones, around four fifths occurring once. The clonotype was recovered from a woman aged 55-75 years with active or convalescent COVID-19. The V call is TRBV7-2, the J call TRBJ1-4; D ambiguous. Sequenced input: peripheral blood. In nucleotides, the CDR3 is TGTGCCAGCAGCCAACAGCCAACTAATGAAAAACTGTTTTTT. Translating it yields CASSQQPTNEKLFF.